This T cell receptor (beta chain) is drawn from a study of T cells in Graves' hyperthyroidism and ophthalmopathy (dated by TCRdb to between 2018 and 2021). With regard to the full study: Peripheral blood was sampled at the time of initial diagnosis, prior to any treatment. TCR V-J signatures able to tell the groups apart were searched for in a discovery cohort of 90 to 100 patients, of whom 43 had Graves' ophthalmopathy and 55 to 60 had stable Graves' hyperthyroidism. An independent validation cohort of around 19 hyperthyroidism patients and some 15 patients who later progressed to ophthalmopathy tested prospective prediction of ophthalmopathy. The 100 or so discovery patients were randomly divided into training and test sets at a 7:3 ratio. In roughly six Graves' hyperthyroidism patients, the study also compared T-cell repertoires from thyroid tissue with T-cell repertoires from blood. Following sampling, methimazole starting at 30 mg daily was given to hyperthyroidism patients, and high-dose intravenous methylprednisolone was given to ophthalmopathy patients. The paper describes TCR Vbeta CDR3 sequencing of more than 120 peripheral blood samples, made up of 43 ophthalmopathy patients, 70 to 75 hyperthyroidism patients and about 17 progressor patients. The full study reports these points: A model built on a 13 V-J signature distinguished ophthalmopathy from stable hyperthyroidism, reaching roughly 88% sensitivity and about 81% specificity in cross-validation and 80%/75% in testing. Most expanded thyroid clonotypes (frequency above 0.001) were also found in blood, which suggests that blood repertoires may mirror thyroid immune responses. No statistical method was used to fix the sample size in advance, and group allocation was not hidden from the investigators. In validation, the model predicted progression to ophthalmopathy a median of roughly 6.2 months before onset, with approximately 70% sensitivity and around 76% specificity.

This clonotype was found many times. Its antigen specificity is not known. Within one base of it there is no much larger clone, and no base qualities were kept. Ophthalmopathy patients had moderately to severely active disease, with a Clinical Activity Score of 3 or more, a NOSPECS grade of 4 or more, and a disease duration of less than 3 months. The study excluded patients with uncontrolled infections, other autoimmune diseases, pregnancy or lactation. Diagnoses were established on the basis of clinical symptoms, serum thyroxine and TRAb, thyroid ultrasound, and orbital computed tomography. PBMCs were isolated from around 10 ml of fresh peripheral blood by Ficoll-Paque density gradient centrifugation. Total RNA was extracted using Trizol reagent, and RNA quality was assessed on an Agilent 2100 Bioanalyzer. V and J are trimmed by 1 base and 10 bases, and the gene matches miss 9 bases of the junction. The germline V gene (reference sequence) provides CDR1 DFQATT and CDR2 SNEGSKA. Spanning cysteine to phenylalanine, the CDR3 consists of 15 amino acids. The CDR3 DNA has 45 bases and is translated from base 1.

The TCR beta CDR3 regions were amplified from the RNA transcripts. For the first round of RT-PCR on the TCR CDR3, the HTBI primer set was used together with the Qiagen OneStep RT-PCR kit. A second multiplex PCR round built the libraries, followed by size selection and purification. The libraries were sequenced on an Illumina HiSeq2000 using paired-end 100 bp reads. The paper's processing steps were these. SOAPnuke was used to process the raw data, removing reads that contained adapters or uncalled bases, had a mean Phred below 15, or lacked an exact match to the constant primer or identifier. High-quality paired reads were merged using COPE v1.2.5, and each unique nucleotide sequence was defined as a clonotype. Clonotypes were aligned to IMGT TRBV, TRBD and TRBJ reference segments using MiTCR v1.1. The analysis included only V-J combinations with a frequency above 0.0001, which together covered around 99% of the repertoires. A TCS score was defined as the ratio of F50 (clonal expansion) to E x V (chaos), with BLOSUM62-based TCRdist applied between CDR3 peptides within each V-J. Welch's t-statistics and random forest reduced roughly 500 V-J features to around 14, which were used in a naive Bayes classifier (R e1071). Using fastp at Q25 and MiXCR, TCRdb reprocessed the public reads and kept productive beta chains. Each CDR3 protein appears once, grouped with its most common genes and DNA. TCRdb, not the original authors, processed these V and J calls. Across this sample there are a few hundred thousand distinct CDR3 sequences, with roughly 17% seen only once. The ten largest clones represent roughly 15% of the sample.

This TCR derives from a woman under 30 with Graves' ophthalmopathy. The sample consisted of blood. The chain uses TRBV20-1 and TRBJ2-7; the central 14 bases match TRBD2. The CDR3 protein: CSARVQGTSGSEQYF. The nucleotide sequence reads as follows: TGCAGTGCTAGAGTCCAAGGGACTAGCGGGAGCGAACAGTACTTC.